This T cell receptor (beta chain) originates from a study of breast tumors, draining lymph nodes, adjacent tissues. This clonotype was counted many times. Axillary draining lymph nodes of breast cancer patients supplied the node samples. TCRdb used MiXCR to reprocess the multiplex PCR reads, holding one entry per CDR3 protein. Of about 89,000 distinct CDR3 sequences in the sample, around 29% were seen once. Germline lookup yields CDR1 SGHTA and CDR2 FQGNSA. CDR3 length: 16 amino acids. V trimming: 0 bases; J trimming: 3 bases; junction bases outside the gene matches: 2. The clonotype originates from a female donor with breast cancer. Some clones in this sample may be carry-over from other donors' samples. The rearrangement uses TRBV7-2 and TRBJ2-1, with 10 bases that match TRBD2. Material for sequencing was axillary lymph node tissue. CDR3 nucleotides: TGTGCCAGCAGCTTAGCGGGGACTAGCGTCTACAATGAGCAGTTCTTC. Translating it yields CASSLAGTSVYNEQFF.